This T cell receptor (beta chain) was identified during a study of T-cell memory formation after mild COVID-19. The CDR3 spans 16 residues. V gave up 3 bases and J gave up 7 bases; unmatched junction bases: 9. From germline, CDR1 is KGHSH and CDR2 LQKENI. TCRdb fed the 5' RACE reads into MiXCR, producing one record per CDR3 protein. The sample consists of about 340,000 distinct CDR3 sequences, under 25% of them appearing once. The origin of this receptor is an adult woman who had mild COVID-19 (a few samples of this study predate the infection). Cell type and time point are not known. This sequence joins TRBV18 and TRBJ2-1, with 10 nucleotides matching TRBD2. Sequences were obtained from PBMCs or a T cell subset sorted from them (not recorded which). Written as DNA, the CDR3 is TGTGCCAGCTCACCCCGAGGTTCTAGCGGGAGAAATGAGCAGTTCTTC. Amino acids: CASSPRGSSGRNEQFF.